The 11 T cell receptor beta chains in this list originate from one sample, sequenced in a study of response to subunit inactivated influenza vaccine. One entry per CDR3 protein results from TCRdb running MiXCR on the RT-PCR reads. This table holds some 500,000 distinct CDR3 sequences, roughly 23% found once. This specimen was CD4+ T cells sorted from PBMCs, taken about 5 days after vaccination. These receptors came from a man aged 50-60 years who received an inactivated influenza vaccine.

This clonotype was found a few times. This chain's CDR3 is CASSFLQGGGELFF. CDR3 in DNA: TGTGCCAGCAGTTTCCTTCAGGGTGGCGGGGAGCTGTTTTTT. The chain has TRBV12-3 or TRBV12-4 and TRBJ2-2, with D possibly TRBD1 on 5 matching bases. Trimming took off 3 bases at V and 7 bases at J, with 12 bases between the two ends. The CDR3 sequence is 14 residues long.

V and J are TRBV20-1 and TRBJ1-5, with D possibly TRBD1 on 5 matching bases. Between the trimmed V and J ends, which lost 5 bases and 3 bases, there was a span of 14 bases. This CDR3 spans 14 amino acids. Germline CDR1 reads DFQATT; CDR2 reads SNEGSKA (reference sequence). The CDR3 DNA reads TGCAGTGCTGGAGGGACCCAACCCAATCAGCCCCAGCATTTT. Amino acids: CSAGGTQPNQPQHF.

This clonotype was found a few times. The chain carries TRBV12-3 or TRBV12-4 and TRBJ2-1; D possibly corresponds to TRBD1 (6 bases). V dropped 5 bases and J dropped 4 bases, with 18 bases sitting between them. This CDR3 is 16 amino acids long. The DNA for the CDR3 is TGTGCCAGCAGTCCCAACTTAGGACAGAGATACAATGAGCAGTTCTTC. Amino acid sequence: CASSPNLGQRYNEQFF.

The chain uses TRBV2 and TRBJ1-4; 8 bases are a match to TRBD1. J lost 6 bases, V lost 6 bases, and 9 bases had no gene match. The CDR3 has 15 residues. CDR1 is SNHLY and CDR2 is FYNNEI in the germline V gene. The DNA of the CDR3 is TGTGCCAGCAGCCTCGACAGGGGCACGTATGAAAAACTGTTTTTT. It is translated as CASSLDRGTYEKLFF.

V and J are TRBV7-9 and TRBJ1-2, with D perhaps matching TRBD1 (5 bases). Trimming cost V 5 bases and J 6 bases, with 13 bases left between them. The germline gives CDR1 SEHNR, CDR2 FQNEAQ (reference sequence). There are 13 residues in the CDR3. CDR3 DNA sequence: TGTGCCAGCAGCCTCCTACAGGAAGATGGCTACACCTTC. It translates to CASSLLQEDGYTF.

This clonotype was seen a few times. This sequence joins TRBV12-3 or TRBV12-4 and TRBJ1-3; no firm D call. V gave up 10 bases and J gave up 2 bases, with 15 bases separating them. The CDR3 runs to 14 residues. In DNA, the CDR3 is TGTGCCACTCAGGAGGGAGTACCTGGAAACACCATATATTTT. Translating it yields CATQEGVPGNTIYF.

The CDR3 sequence: CSARDRRSNEKLFF. The CDR3, as DNA: TGCAGTGCTAGAGATCGACGCAGTAATGAAAAACTGTTTTTT. The rearrangement uses TRBV20-1 and TRBJ1-4, with D uncertain. CDR1 is DFQATT, CDR2 SNEGSKA, per germline (reference sequence). There are 14 residues in the CDR3. Deletions cut 0 bases from V and 4 bases from J, with 9 bases between.

In its sample, this clonotype was seen a few times. The chain combines TRBV15 with TRBJ2-3; D remains unclear. There are 12 residues in the CDR3. Looked up from germline, CDR1 is LNHNV and CDR2 is YYDKDF (reference sequence). Trimming took 1 base from V and 5 from J, leaving 4 bases between them. The CDR3, as DNA: TGTGCCACCAGCAGAGTGAAAGATACGCAGTATTTT. Translating gives CATSRVKDTQYF.

This chain uses TRBV6-2 or TRBV6-3 with TRBJ2-7, with D tentatively TRBD2 (6 bases). V shed 0 bases and J shed 3 bases, with 9 bases lying between them. The germline V gene has CDR1 MNHEY and CDR2 SVGEGT. CDR3 length equals 14 residues. The chain's CDR3 is CASSYSTGGYEQYF. The CDR3 bases are TGTGCCAGCAGTTACTCGACCGGGGGCTACGAGCAGTACTTC.

The chain combines TRBV7-2 with TRBJ2-3; 11 bases align to TRBD2. V lost 4 bases to trimming and J lost 5 bases; unmatched junction nucleotides: 8. Germline-derived CDR1 and CDR2 are SGHTA and FQGNSA. This CDR3 comprises 16 residues. The CDR3: CASSSRLAGRGDTQYF. CDR3 coding DNA: TGTGCCAGCAGCTCCCGACTAGCGGGGCGGGGAGATACGCAGTATTTT.

This rearrangement joins TRBV28 to TRBJ2-7; no clear D gene. Germline loops: CDR1 MDHEN, CDR2 SYDVKM. V was clipped by 4 bases and J by 4 bases, with 23 bases between them. The CDR3 is made up of 17 amino acids. The DNA of the CDR3 is TGTGCCAGCAGTTCGGCTACCGGACGGGCCGTCGGGTACGAGCAGTACTTC. This encodes CASSSATGRAVGYEQYF.